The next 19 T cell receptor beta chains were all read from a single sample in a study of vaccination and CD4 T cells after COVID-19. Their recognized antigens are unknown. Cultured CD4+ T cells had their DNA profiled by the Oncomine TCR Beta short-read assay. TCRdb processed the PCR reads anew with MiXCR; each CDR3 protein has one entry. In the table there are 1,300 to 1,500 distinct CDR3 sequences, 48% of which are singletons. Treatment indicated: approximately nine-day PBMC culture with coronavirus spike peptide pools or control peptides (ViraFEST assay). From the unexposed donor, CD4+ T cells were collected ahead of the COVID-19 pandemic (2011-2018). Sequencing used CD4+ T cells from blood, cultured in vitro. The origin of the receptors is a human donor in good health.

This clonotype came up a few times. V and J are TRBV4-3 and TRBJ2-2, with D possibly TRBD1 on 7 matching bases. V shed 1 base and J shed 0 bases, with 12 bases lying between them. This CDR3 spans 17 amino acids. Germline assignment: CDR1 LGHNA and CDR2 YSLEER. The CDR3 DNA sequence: TGCGCCAGCAGCCAAGGCTCAGGGGGGCCGAACACCGGGGAGCTGTTTTTT. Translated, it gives CASSQGSGGPNTGELFF.

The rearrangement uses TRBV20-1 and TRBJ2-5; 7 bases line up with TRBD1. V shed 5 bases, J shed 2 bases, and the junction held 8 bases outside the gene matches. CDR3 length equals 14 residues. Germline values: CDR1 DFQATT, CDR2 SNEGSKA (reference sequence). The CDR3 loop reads CSAPPRGQQETQYF. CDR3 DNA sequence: TGCAGTGCTCCCCCTAGGGGGCAGCAAGAGACCCAGTACTTC.

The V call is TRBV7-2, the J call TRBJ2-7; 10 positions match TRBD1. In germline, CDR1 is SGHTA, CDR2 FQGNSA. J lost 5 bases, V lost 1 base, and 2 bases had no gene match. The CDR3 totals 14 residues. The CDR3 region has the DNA TGTGCCAGCAGCTTAGGGGGACAGGGGAACGAGCAGTACTTC. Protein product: CASSLGGQGNEQYF.

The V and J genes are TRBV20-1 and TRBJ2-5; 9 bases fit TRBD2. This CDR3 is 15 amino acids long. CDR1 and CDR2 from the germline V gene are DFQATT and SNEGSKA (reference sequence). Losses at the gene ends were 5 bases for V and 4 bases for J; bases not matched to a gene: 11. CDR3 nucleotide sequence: TGCAGTGCTGAGAGGCCGGCGGGAGGGAGAGAGACCCAGTACTTC. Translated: CSAERPAGGRETQYF.

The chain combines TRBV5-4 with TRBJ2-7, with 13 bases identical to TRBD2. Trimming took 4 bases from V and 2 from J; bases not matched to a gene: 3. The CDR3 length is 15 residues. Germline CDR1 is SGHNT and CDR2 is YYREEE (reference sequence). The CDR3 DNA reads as TGTGCCAGCAGCGGGGGACTAGCGGGGACCTACGAGCAGTACTTC. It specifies CASSGGLAGTYEQYF.

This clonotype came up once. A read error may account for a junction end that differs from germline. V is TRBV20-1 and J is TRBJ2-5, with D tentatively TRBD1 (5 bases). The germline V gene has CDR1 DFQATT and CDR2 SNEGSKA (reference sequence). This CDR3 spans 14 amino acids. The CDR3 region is CSAREINRQETQYF. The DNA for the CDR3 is TGCAGTGCCAGAGAAATAAACAGGCAAGAGACCCAGTACTTC.

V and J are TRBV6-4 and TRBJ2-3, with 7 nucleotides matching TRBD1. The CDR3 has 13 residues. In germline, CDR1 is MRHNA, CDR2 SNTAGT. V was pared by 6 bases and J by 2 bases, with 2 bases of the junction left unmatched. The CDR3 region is CASSGQATDTQYF. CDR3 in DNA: TGTGCCAGCAGCGGACAGGCCACAGATACGCAGTATTTT.

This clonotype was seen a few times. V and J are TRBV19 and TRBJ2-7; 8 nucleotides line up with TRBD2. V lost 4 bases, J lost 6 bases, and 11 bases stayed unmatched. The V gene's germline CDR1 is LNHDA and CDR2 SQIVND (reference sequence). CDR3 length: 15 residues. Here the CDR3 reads CASSRGRGGASEQYF. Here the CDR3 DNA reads TGTGCCAGTAGTAGAGGACGGGGGGGGGCGTCCGAGCAGTACTTC.

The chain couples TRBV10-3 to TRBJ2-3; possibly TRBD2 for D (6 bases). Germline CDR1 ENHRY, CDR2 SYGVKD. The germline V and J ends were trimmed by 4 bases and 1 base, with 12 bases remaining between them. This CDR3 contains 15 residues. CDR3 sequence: CAISVGGEGTDTQYF. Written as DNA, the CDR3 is TGTGCCATCAGTGTAGGAGGGGAGGGCACAGATACGCAGTATTTT.

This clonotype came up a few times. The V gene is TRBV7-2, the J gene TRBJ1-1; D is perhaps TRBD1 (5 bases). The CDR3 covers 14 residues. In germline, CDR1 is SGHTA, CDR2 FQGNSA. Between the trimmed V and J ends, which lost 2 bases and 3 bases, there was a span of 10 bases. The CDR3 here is CASSLQGLDTEAFF. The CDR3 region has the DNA TGTGCCAGCAGCTTACAGGGATTGGACACTGAAGCTTTCTTT. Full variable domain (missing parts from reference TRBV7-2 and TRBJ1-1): GAGVSQSPSNKVTEKGKDVELRCDPISGHTALYWYRQSLGQGLEFLIYFQGNSAPDKSGLPSDRFSAERTGGSVSTLTIQRTQQEDSAVYLCASSLQGLDTEAFFGQGTRLTVV.

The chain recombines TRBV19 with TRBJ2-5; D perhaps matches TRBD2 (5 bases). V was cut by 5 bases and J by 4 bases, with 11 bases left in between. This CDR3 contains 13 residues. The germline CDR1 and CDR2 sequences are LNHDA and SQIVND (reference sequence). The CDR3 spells CASSSGFSETQYF. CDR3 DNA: TGTGCCAGTAGTTCGGGATTCTCAGAGACCCAGTACTTC.

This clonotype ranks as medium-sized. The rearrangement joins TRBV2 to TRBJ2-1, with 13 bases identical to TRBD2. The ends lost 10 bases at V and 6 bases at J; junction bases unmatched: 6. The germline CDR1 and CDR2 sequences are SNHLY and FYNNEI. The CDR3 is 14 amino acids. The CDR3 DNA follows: TGTGCCATCCCCGGGACTAGCGGGGCCAATGAGCAGTTCTTC. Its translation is CAIPGTSGANEQFF.

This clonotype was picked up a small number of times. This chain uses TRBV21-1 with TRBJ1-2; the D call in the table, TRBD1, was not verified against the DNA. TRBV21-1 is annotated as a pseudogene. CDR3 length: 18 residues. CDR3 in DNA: TGTGCCAGCAGCAATGTGGCGTCGAGGACAGGGGGCCGGGATGGCTACACCTTC. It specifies CASSNVASRTGGRDGYTF.

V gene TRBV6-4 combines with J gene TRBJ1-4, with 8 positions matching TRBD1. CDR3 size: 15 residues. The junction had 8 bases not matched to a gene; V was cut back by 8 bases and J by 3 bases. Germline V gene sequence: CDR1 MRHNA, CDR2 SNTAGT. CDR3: CASGKTGAANEKLFF. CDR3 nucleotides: TGTGCCAGCGGAAAGACAGGGGCAGCTAATGAAAAACTGTTTTTT.

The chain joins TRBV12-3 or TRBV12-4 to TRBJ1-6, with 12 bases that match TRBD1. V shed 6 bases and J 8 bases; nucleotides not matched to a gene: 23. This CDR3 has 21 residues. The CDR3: CASRIQDSLWGQGAKDSPLHF. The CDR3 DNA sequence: TGTGCCAGCAGGATACAGGATTCGCTGTGGGGACAGGGGGCGAAGGATTCACCCCTCCACTTT.

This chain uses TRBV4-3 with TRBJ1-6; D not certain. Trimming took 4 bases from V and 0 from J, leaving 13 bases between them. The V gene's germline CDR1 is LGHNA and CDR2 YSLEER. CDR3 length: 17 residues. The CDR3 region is CASSRDRSSSYNSPLHF. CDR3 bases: TGCGCCAGCAGCCGAGACCGTTCGAGCTCCTATAATTCACCCCTCCACTTT.

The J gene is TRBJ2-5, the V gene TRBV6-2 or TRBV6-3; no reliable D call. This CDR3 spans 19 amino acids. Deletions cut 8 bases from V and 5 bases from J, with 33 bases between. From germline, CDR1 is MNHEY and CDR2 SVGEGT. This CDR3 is CASSYPTHHPGGNRETQYF. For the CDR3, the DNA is TGTGCCAGCTCTTACCCCACTCACCACCCTGGCGGAAATAGGGAGACCCAGTACTTC.

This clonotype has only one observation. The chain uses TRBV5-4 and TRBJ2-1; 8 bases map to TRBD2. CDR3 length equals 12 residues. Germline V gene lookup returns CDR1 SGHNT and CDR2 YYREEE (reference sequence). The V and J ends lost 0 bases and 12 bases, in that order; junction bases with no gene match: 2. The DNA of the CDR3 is TGTGCCAGCAGCTTGGACGGGGGGGGGCAGTTCTTC. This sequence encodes CASSLDGGGQFF.

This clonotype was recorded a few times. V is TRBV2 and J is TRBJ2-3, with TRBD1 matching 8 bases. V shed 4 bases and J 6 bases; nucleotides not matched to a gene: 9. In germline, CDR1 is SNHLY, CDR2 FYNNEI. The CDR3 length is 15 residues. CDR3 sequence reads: CASSGQGMVSDTQYF. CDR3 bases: TGTGCCAGCAGTGGACAGGGGATGGTGAGTGATACGCAGTATTTT.